The T cell receptor beta chain described here comes from a study of vaccination effects on CD4 cells after COVID-19. Study-wide points: There were few convalescent patients in the study and no early post-infection timepoints. From healthy vaccinees, only 1 of 255 vaccine-induced clones also reacted to common cold coronaviruses.

Some clones are missing from TCRdb's copy, which holds only in-frame ones; the method was immunoSEQ multiplex PCR. Here the sample spans approximately 31,000 clones, around 70% being singletons. Antigen-specific CD4+ T cells were first expanded with viral peptide pools by the ViraFEST assay and only then sequenced. CD4+ T cells were isolated after about eleven days of culture. Two doses of either BNT162b2 or mRNA-1273 were given to each participant. Days 3 and 7 saw half the medium replaced with IL-2 medium. The V end was cut by 3 bases, the J end by 7 bases, with 4 bases between. Germline CDR1 is MDHEN and CDR2 is SYDVKM. This CDR3 region has 11 residues. Of note for this clone: The antigen is unknown.

The specimen was CD4+ T cells from PBMCs cultured with HCoV-229E spike peptides, collected after COVID-19 vaccination. The chain joins TRBV28 to TRBJ1-5; no firm D call. This sequence was found in a human donor who received a COVID-19 vaccine. The CDR3 protein is CASSFNQPQHF. CDR3 nucleotides: TGTGCCAGCAGTTTCAACCAGCCCCAGCATTTT.